These 6 T cell receptor beta chains share one sample of origin, sequenced in a study of blood T cell repertoires in COVID-19. Measured with immunoSEQ multiplex PCR; TCRdb has only the in-frame clones, and not every one. The sample lists 45,000 to 60,000 clones; around four fifths were seen once. The specimen was peripheral blood. All receptors derive from a human donor in a cohort sampled during active COVID-19.

The V call is TRBV27, the J call TRBJ1-4; perhaps TRBD1 as D (6 bases). The germline CDR1 and CDR2 sequences are MNHEY and SMNVEV (reference sequence). Trimming shortened V by 2 bases and J by 8 bases, and 21 bases separated the two germline ends. The CDR3 runs to 17 residues. The CDR3 here is CASSLNDPSQGREKLFF. The CDR3 DNA sequence: TGTGCCAGCAGTTTAAATGACCCTTCACAGGGCAGAGAAAAACTGTTTTTT. The full variable domain, in which reference TRBV27 and TRBJ1-4 provide the parts outside the CDR3, is EAQVTQNPRYLITVTGKKLTVTCSQNMNHEYMSWYRQDPGLGLRQIYYSMNVEVTDKGDVPEGYKVSRKEKRNFPLILESPSPNQTSLYFCASSLNDPSQGREKLFFGSGTQLSVL.

Relative to its sample, this clone is medium-sized. The chain carries TRBV11-2 and TRBJ1-2; a weak D match, TRBD1 (6 bases). This CDR3 comprises 14 residues. V was cut by 5 bases and J by 4 bases, with 14 bases left in between. CDR1 is SGHAT and CDR2 is FQNNGV in the germline V gene. For the CDR3, the DNA is TGTGCCAGCAGCCTAGGAACAGGGTTCTATGGCTACACCTTC. Amino acids: CASSLGTGFYGYTF.

The chain has TRBV6-5 and TRBJ2-5; TRBD1 is a possible D gene (7 bases). Germline loops: CDR1 MNHEY, CDR2 SVGAGI. V was clipped by 0 bases and J by 4 bases, with 12 bases between them. The length of the CDR3 is 15 residues. The CDR3 coding sequence is TGTGCCAGCAGTTACTCGACAGGGCGGGGAGAGACCCAGTACTTC. It yields the protein CASSYSTGRGETQYF.

This clone was seen only once. The chain recombines TRBV6-1 with TRBJ1-2, with D uncertain. CDR3 length: 14 residues. V was clipped by 0 bases and J by 8 bases, with 13 bases between them. The germline CDR1 and CDR2 sequences are MNHNS and SASEGT. The CDR3 nucleotides read TGTGCCAGCAGTGAAGCCGGGGTCTGGGGAGGCTACACCTTC. Translation gives CASSEAGVWGGYTF.

The chain carries TRBV7-9 and TRBJ1-5, with D unresolved. The CDR3 loop spans 15 amino acids. CDR1 SEHNR and CDR2 FQNEAQ come from the germline V gene (reference sequence). Trimming removed 3 bases from V and 3 bases from J, with 12 bases in between. The CDR3: CASSFEPPFNQPQHF. The CDR3 nucleotides read TGTGCCAGCAGCTTTGAGCCCCCCTTCAATCAGCCCCAGCATTTT.

As DNA, the CDR3 is TGTGCCAGCACCGAGGGGATAGCGGGGAGGATAAATGAGCAGTTCTTC. Translated: CASTEGIAGRINEQFF. This sequence joins TRBV3-1 (or the pseudogene TRBV3-2) and TRBJ2-1, with TRBD2 identical over 8 bases. After removal of 7 bases from V and 7 bases from J, the junction contained 15 bases not matched to a gene. The CDR3 is 16 amino acids. The V gene's germline CDR1 is LGHDT and CDR2 YNNKEL (reference sequence).